The source of this T cell receptor (beta chain) is a study of blood T cell repertoires in COVID-19. Overall study context: The United States, Italy and Spain were the sources of the acute and convalescent COVID-19 samples. In each case, the material was cDNA or gDNA derived from T cells, B-cell-depleted T cells, or PBMCs.

This CDR3 is 15 amino acids long. V was pared by 1 base and J by 0 bases, with 7 bases between. From germline, CDR1 is LGHNA and CDR2 YSLEER. How the authors handled the data: Quantification of nucleated cells was approximated via reference gene primer amplification. The method was immunoSEQ multiplex PCR; TCRdb's version includes in-frame clones alone and lacks a portion of them. V, J and clone size are taken as reported in that table, and D and trimming were inferred from the DNA itself. The table has 75,000 to 100,000 clones, 81% seen once. The rearrangement joins TRBV4-3 to TRBJ1-3; perhaps TRBD1 as D (5 bases). Sequenced input: peripheral blood. The sequence came from a man aged 60 to 69 with acute or convalescent COVID-19. CDR3 DNA sequence: TGCGCCAGCAGCCAAGGGCAGGGCTCTGGAAACACCATATATTTT. Encoded protein: CASSQGQGSGNTIYF.